This TCR beta chain is drawn from a study of response to subunit inactivated influenza vaccine. TCRdb reprocessed the RT-PCR reads with MiXCR, giving one entry per CDR3 protein. The profile shows hundreds of thousands of distinct CDR3 sequences, about a sixth of them singletons. Comment on this clonotype: Its target is unknown.

The study, taken as a whole, reports: It was suggested by the authors that few new T cells are recruited by each seasonal influenza vaccination.

This CDR3 region has 14 residues. Germline V gene sequence: CDR1 LGHDT, CDR2 YNNKEL (reference sequence). V was cut by 2 bases and J by 6 bases, with 13 bases left in between. The TCR was taken from a man aged 45-60 years who received an inactivated influenza vaccine. This specimen was PBMCs from blood, taken 11 to 12 days after vaccination. The gene calls are TRBV3-1 and TRBJ1-1, with a possible D match to TRBD1 (6 bases). CDR3 amino acids: CASSQPGGGAEAFF. CDR3 nucleotide sequence: TGTGCCAGCAGCCAACCCGGAGGGGGGGCTGAAGCTTTCTTT.